Below, one T cell receptor (beta chain) is given with its context. Antigen: not known. Together with a sample-barcoded 5' primer, a J-beta primer mix was included in a second PCR lasting about 7 to 11 cycles. Via MiXCR, TCRdb re-called the 5' RACE reads, giving one row per CDR3 protein. Among roughly 700,000 distinct CDR3 sequences listed, 45% to 50% were seen once. The data are from a study of blood T cells in healthy people across ages. General study findings and limits: Naive T cell percentage showed a strong correlation with TCR beta diversity.

The CDR3 is 16 residues long. CDR1 is SGHVS and CDR2 is FQNEAQ in the germline V gene. V was clipped by 5 bases and J by 3 bases; unmatched bases: 7. The sequence was obtained from an older woman in good health. Sequenced input: blood. This chain links TRBV7-8 with TRBJ2-7, with 13 nucleotides matching TRBD2. For the CDR3, the DNA is TGTGCCAGCAGCAGAGGACTAGCGGGAGATCTCTACGAGCAGTACTTC. It specifies CASSRGLAGDLYEQYF.